A single sample is the source of the 24 T cell receptor beta chains below, sequenced in a study of T cells in Graves' hyperthyroidism and ophthalmopathy. The investigators amplified TCR beta CDR3 regions from RNA transcripts. A first-round RT-PCR of the TCR CDR3 used the HTBI primer set. TCRdb reprocessed the multiplex PCR reads with MiXCR, giving one entry per CDR3 protein. The sample lists some 650,000 distinct CDR3 sequences; 16% were seen once. The sample consisted of blood. The receptors were gathered from a middle-aged woman with Graves' ophthalmopathy.

This clonotype was counted at least ten times. This chain connects TRBV24-1 to TRBJ2-2; 9 bases match TRBD1. Germline values: CDR1 KGHDR, CDR2 SFDVKD. V lost 12 bases and J lost 6; bases outside the gene matches: 10. CDR3 size: 14 residues. The DNA of the CDR3 is TGTGCCGCCGCGGGACAGGGATCATCCGGGGAGCTGTTTTTT. This codes for CAAAGQGSSGELFF.

The V and J genes are TRBV5-5 and TRBJ2-2, with a possible D match to TRBD2 (6 bases). In germline, CDR1 is SGHKS, CDR2 YYEKEE (reference sequence). The V and J ends lost 6 bases and 3 bases respectively, with 12 bases between them. This CDR3 is built from 14 residues. CDR3 protein: CASTQRDYTGELFF. In nucleotides, the CDR3 is TGTGCCAGCACCCAGAGGGACTACACCGGGGAGCTGTTTTTT.

This clonotype has a count of ten or more. The gene calls are TRBV6-1 and TRBJ2-5; maybe TRBD1 (6 bases). Per germline, CDR1 MNHNS and CDR2 SASEGT. Trimming stripped 5 bases from V and 0 bases from J, with 10 bases between. The CDR3 runs to 14 residues. CDR3 protein: CASSSGQYQETQYF. Written as DNA, the CDR3 is TGTGCCAGCAGTTCCGGACAGTACCAAGAGACCCAGTACTTC.

Only a few counts were recorded for this clonotype. At one boundary the junction diverges from the germline segment, which might be a read error. The rearrangement joins TRBV24-1 to TRBJ2-7, with 7 bases aligning to TRBD1. There are 14 residues in the CDR3. CDR1 and CDR2 (germline): KGHDR, SFDVKD. The chain's CDR3 is CATSRTGGGYEQCF. CDR3 in DNA: TGTGCCACCAGCCGGACAGGTGGCGGCTACGAGCAGTGCTTC.

This clonotype was recorded many times. V usage is TRBV7-2 and J usage is TRBJ2-5, with D possibly matching TRBD2 (5 bases). This CDR3 comprises 13 residues. Germline V gene lookup returns CDR1 SGHTA and CDR2 FQGNSA. Trimming took 3 bases from V and 8 from J, leaving 13 bases between them. The CDR3 coding sequence is TGTGCCAGCAGCTTCGGTAGGGAGAGAACCCAGTACTTC. The encoded protein is CASSFGRERTQYF.

In its sample, this clonotype was seen a few times. The rearrangement joins TRBV2 to TRBJ2-1, with TRBD1 as a possible D gene (5 bases). The V gene's germline CDR1 is SNHLY and CDR2 FYNNEI. CDR3 length: 13 residues. Trimming shortened V by 3 bases and J by 6 bases, and 9 bases separated the two germline ends. This chain's CDR3 is CASSDPRVNEQFF. For the CDR3, the DNA is TGTGCCAGCAGTGATCCCAGGGTCAATGAGCAGTTCTTC.

This clonotype has ten or more counts. The V gene is TRBV12-5, the J gene TRBJ2-3; TRBD1 aligns across 9 bases. The V and J ends lost 3 bases and 4 bases, in that order; junction bases with no gene match: 2. Germline V lookup: CDR1 LGHNT, CDR2 FRNRAP. This CDR3 contains 14 residues. CDR3 sequence: CASGLQGAADTQYF. The CDR3 DNA reads TGTGCTAGTGGTTTACAGGGGGCTGCAGATACGCAGTATTTT.

This clonotype was detected ten times or more. The genes are TRBV5-1 and TRBJ1-1, with a tentative D call TRBD1 (5 bases). V dropped 0 bases and J dropped 6 bases, with 9 bases sitting between them. There are 13 residues in the CDR3. Germline lookup yields CDR1 SGHRS and CDR2 YFSETQ. The CDR3 is CASSLEGSPEAFF. The CDR3, as DNA: TGCGCCAGCAGCTTGGAGGGGAGTCCTGAAGCTTTCTTT. The whole variable domain, filled in from reference TRBV5-1 and TRBJ1-1, reads KAGVTQTPRYLIKTRGQQVTLSCSPISGHRSVSWYQQTPGQGLQFLFEYFSETQRNKGNFPGRFSGRQFSNSRSEMNVSTLELGDSALYLCASSLEGSPEAFFGQGTRLTVV.

This clonotype was seen at least ten times. V is TRBV6-1 and J is TRBJ2-3, with 9 bases identical to TRBD2. Germline V gene lookup returns CDR1 MNHNS and CDR2 SASEGT. This CDR3 comprises 17 residues. The V segment lost 5 bases and the J segment 5 bases; nucleotides outside the gene matches: 14. Here the CDR3 reads CASSPAAAGGPRDTQYF. Written as DNA, the CDR3 is TGTGCCAGCAGTCCCGCCGCGGCGGGAGGGCCTAGAGATACGCAGTATTTT.

As to this clonotype: The junction shows a germline mismatch at one end, possibly a read error. This chain connects TRBV12-3 or TRBV12-4 to TRBJ1-5; no reliable D call. This CDR3 has 15 amino acids. The CDR3: CANSFAPLSNQPQHF. CDR3 sequence (DNA): TGTGCCAACAGTTTTGCCCCTTTGAGCAATCAGCCCCAGCATTTT.

V and J are TRBV20-1 and TRBJ2-3, with 8 bases matching TRBD2. Germline V gives CDR1 DFQATT, CDR2 SNEGSKA (reference sequence). Trimming took 1 base from V and 6 from J; bases not matched to a gene: 12. The CDR3 runs 16 residues. The DNA for the CDR3 is TGCAGTGCTAGAGCTACCCCGGGGGGGGGGTCGGATACGCAGTATTTT. Translation gives CSARATPGGGSDTQYF.

This chain connects TRBV5-1 to TRBJ1-1, with D unclear. V was trimmed by 0 bases and J by 0 bases, leaving 6 bases between them. Germline CDR1 SGHRS, CDR2 YFSETQ. This CDR3 comprises 14 residues. The CDR3 reads CASSLETVNTEAFF. In DNA, the CDR3 is TGCGCCAGCAGCTTGGAAACAGTGAACACTGAAGCTTTCTTT.

This clonotype was seen repeatedly, ten times or more. The chain joins TRBV6-1 to TRBJ1-1, with D uncertain. Trimming removed 1 base from V and 1 base from J, with 7 bases in between. The CDR3 contains 14 residues. Germline V gene lookup returns CDR1 MNHNS and CDR2 SASEGT. The CDR3 reads CASSEGQENTEAFF. CDR3 coding DNA: TGTGCCAGCAGTGAAGGGCAGGAGAACACTGAAGCTTTCTTT.

The J gene is TRBJ1-1, the V gene TRBV20-1; D unresolved. This CDR3 is built from 14 residues. V lost 3 bases to trimming and J lost 7 bases, with 18 bases between them. Germline V lookup: CDR1 DFQATT, CDR2 SNEGSKA (reference sequence). The CDR3 protein is CSARDPGRTFEAFF. The CDR3 DNA is TGCAGTGCTAGGGACCCGGGCAGAACTTTTGAAGCTTTCTTT.

The rearrangement links TRBV27 to TRBJ2-5; 14 bases align to TRBD2. CDR3 size: 18 residues. Trimming took 5 bases from V and 2 from J; bases not matched to a gene: 10. CDR1 is MNHEY, CDR2 SMNVEV, per germline (reference sequence). CDR3 loop: CASSTRGLAGAGQETQYF. In DNA form, the CDR3 reads TGTGCCAGCAGTACACGGGGACTAGCGGGAGCGGGACAAGAGACCCAGTACTTC.

This chain links TRBV2 with TRBJ2-2; 13 bases align to TRBD2. The junction had 11 bases not matched to a gene; V was cut back by 6 bases and J by 1 base. The CDR3 runs to 19 residues. Germline V CDR1 and CDR2: SNHLY, FYNNEI. CDR3: CASRGATGLAGQNTGELFF. DNA for the CDR3: TGTGCCAGCAGAGGCGCTACGGGACTAGCGGGGCAGAACACCGGGGAGCTGTTTTTT.

J is TRBJ2-1 and V is TRBV20-1, with D possibly being TRBD1 or TRBD2 (6 bases each). The CDR3 runs 21 residues. Germline V gene sequence: CDR1 DFQATT, CDR2 SNEGSKA (reference sequence). V was cut by 2 bases and J by 9 bases, with 38 bases left in between. CDR3 coding DNA: TGCAGTGCTAGATCCCCAGGCCCATCTGCAACTCCGGGGGCCGTGTATGGTGAGCAGTTCTTC. Protein product: CSARSPGPSATPGAVYGEQFF.

There are many counts of this clonotype. The CDR3 DNA reads as TGCAGTGCTAGAGATGTATCGGGGGAAGTTAACTATGGCTACACCTTC. Translated: CSARDVSGEVNYGYTF. V is TRBV20-1 and J is TRBJ1-2, with D possibly being TRBD1 (5 bases). Germline assignment: CDR1 DFQATT and CDR2 SNEGSKA (reference sequence). V was cut by 0 bases and J by 1 base, with 15 bases left in between. The CDR3 spans 16 residues.

This clonotype was seen many times. The chain combines TRBV28 with TRBJ2-7; the D is unclear. The germline V gene encodes CDR1 MDHEN and CDR2 SYDVKM. CDR3 length: 12 residues. V gave up 5 bases and J gave up 5 bases, with 10 bases separating them. DNA of the CDR3: TGTGCCAGCAGTCCTCAATTACACGAGCAGTACTTC. Protein: CASSPQLHEQYF.

This clonotype was detected ten times or more. The V and J genes are TRBV3-1 and TRBJ2-1; 11 nucleotides align to TRBD1. Losses at the gene ends were 4 bases for V and 9 bases for J; bases not matched to a gene: 8. Germline V lookup: CDR1 LGHDT, CDR2 YNNKEL (reference sequence). The CDR3 runs 15 residues. CDR3 in DNA: TGTGCCAGCAGCCCCCGGACAGGGGGCTACGGTGAGCAGTTCTTC. It encodes CASSPRTGGYGEQFF.

This clonotype occurred a few times. This chain uses TRBV30 with TRBJ2-7, with D possibly matching TRBD1 (6 bases). V lost 1 base and J lost 7, with 17 bases in between. The CDR3 contains 14 residues. The germline V gene has CDR1 GTSNPN and CDR2 SVGIG (reference sequence). The CDR3 nucleotides are TGTGCCTGGAGTGGTAGGGGCACGGGACATGAGCAGTACTTC. It translates to CAWSGRGTGHEQYF. The full variable domain, rest sourced from reference TRBV30 and TRBJ2-7, is SQTIHQWPATLVQPVGSPLSLECTVEGTSNPNLYWYRQAAGRGLQLLFYSVGIGQISSEVPQNLSASRPQDRQFILSSKKLLLSDSGFYLCAWSGRGTGHEQYFGPGTRLTVT.

This clonotype was detected many times. The chain employs TRBV28 and TRBJ2-7, with 9 bases matching TRBD1. CDR3 length equals 14 residues. Germline lookup yields CDR1 MDHEN and CDR2 SYDVKM. The V gene end was trimmed by 5 bases and the J gene end by 2 bases; junction bases not matched to a gene: 4. CDR3: CASSPDRGAYEQYF. The CDR3 bases are TGTGCCAGCAGTCCAGACAGGGGGGCCTACGAGCAGTACTTC.

J is TRBJ2-2 and V is TRBV7-2; 13 bases are shared with TRBD2. There are 17 residues in the CDR3. V lost 4 bases and J lost 3; bases outside the gene matches: 5. CDR1 and CDR2 (germline): SGHTA, FQGNSA. CDR3 in DNA: TGTGCCAGCAGCTACGGACTAGCGGGGGCCTACACCGGGGAGCTGTTTTTT. It codes for CASSYGLAGAYTGELFF.

This clonotype was seen many times. The V and J genes are TRBV18 and TRBJ2-1; D is perhaps TRBD1 or TRBD2 (5 bases each). Germline V gene lookup returns CDR1 KGHSH and CDR2 LQKENI. The CDR3 has 17 amino acids. The germline V and J ends were trimmed by 3 bases and 2 bases, with 17 bases remaining between them. The CDR3 sequence is CASSPPTAGAPYNEQFF. DNA of the CDR3: TGTGCCAGCTCACCCCCAACTGCCGGGGCCCCCTACAATGAGCAGTTCTTC. The full variable domain, in which reference TRBV18 and TRBJ2-1 provide the parts outside the CDR3, is NAGVMQNPRHLVRRRGQEARLRCSPMKGHSHVYWYRQLPEEGLKFMVYLQKENIIDESGMPKERFSAEFPKEGPSILRIQQVVRGDSAAYFCASSPPTAGAPYNEQFFGPGTRLTVL.